Each of the 11 T cell receptor beta chains below was sequenced from the same sample in a study of T cells after yellow fever vaccination. TCRdb reanalysed the 5' RACE reads using MiXCR and keeps one entry per CDR3 protein. In the table there are a few hundred thousand distinct CDR3 sequences, roughly 4.3% of which are singletons. The sample in question was PBMCs, obtained 15 days after the yellow fever booster vaccination. Receptor source: a man between 18 and 29 years old who received the YFV17D yellow fever vaccine.

In its sample, this clonotype was seen many times. The chain carries TRBV7-2 and TRBJ2-1, with TRBD2 matching 12 bases. V was pared by 4 bases and J by 12 bases, with 13 bases of the junction left unmatched. This CDR3 comprises 16 residues. CDR1 and CDR2 (germline): SGHTA, FQGNSA. CDR3 sequence (DNA): TGTGCCAGCAGCTCTAGCGGGGGGGCCCTTGTGAGCGGGCAGTTCTTC. This encodes CASSSSGGALVSGQFF.

A few counts support this clonotype. The V gene is TRBV5-5, the J gene TRBJ2-2, with 7 bases fitting TRBD1. Trimming at V came to 0 bases and at J to 6 bases, leaving 5 bases not matched to a gene. Germline lookup yields CDR1 SGHKS and CDR2 YYEKEE (reference sequence). The CDR3 extends over 15 amino acids. CDR3 loop: CASSLGGTVPGELFF. The DNA of the CDR3 is TGTGCCAGCAGCTTGGGGGGGACAGTCCCCGGGGAGCTGTTTTTT.

This clonotype has at least ten counts. The chain employs TRBV7-6 and TRBJ1-6; D may be TRBD1 (5 bases). CDR1 and CDR2 from the germline V gene are SGHVS and FNYEAQ. There are 17 residues in the CDR3. Deletions cut 4 bases from V and 8 bases from J, with 21 bases between. In DNA form, the CDR3 reads TGTGCCAGCAGCTCAACGGTGTACAGGAGTAAGGATTCACCCCTCCACTTT. Its translation: CASSSTVYRSKDSPLHF.

The table lists this clonotype with a few counts. This chain connects TRBV7-8 to TRBJ1-5, with D unclear. CDR3 length equals 12 residues. CDR1 and CDR2 (germline): SGHVS, FQNEAQ. V shed 5 bases and J shed 7 bases, with 9 bases lying between them. The DNA for the CDR3 is TGTGCCAGCAGCCCCCCTCGACAGCCCCAGCATTTT. Translated, it gives CASSPPRQPQHF.

V and J are TRBV4-1 and TRBJ1-5, with D possibly being TRBD1 (5 bases). From germline, CDR1 is MGHRA and CDR2 YSYEKL. CDR3 length equals 18 residues. V was clipped by 0 bases and J by 2 bases, with 17 bases between them. The CDR3 nucleotides read TGCGCCAGCAGCCAAGAACTACACCGAGGGGTTGGCAATCAGCCCCAGCATTTT. This gives the protein CASSQELHRGVGNQPQHF.

In its sample, this clonotype was seen a few times. The gene calls are TRBV5-1 and TRBJ2-3; either TRBD1 or TRBD2 may fit D (6 bases each). Germline V gene data show CDR1 as SGHRS and CDR2 as YFSETQ. The CDR3 loop spans 14 amino acids. The V gene lost 7 bases and the J gene lost 1 base, with 13 bases spanning the gap. The CDR3 DNA follows: TGCGCCAGCGCCACGGGGGCCGGCACAGATACGCAGTATTTT. This codes for CASATGAGTDTQYF.

The chain uses TRBV30 and TRBJ2-5, with 7 bases aligning to TRBD1. The V gene's germline CDR1 is GTSNPN and CDR2 SVGIG (reference sequence). The CDR3 covers 14 residues. The ends lost 3 bases at V and 2 bases at J; junction bases unmatched: 6. The CDR3 DNA is TGTGCCTGGAGAACAGGGGCCTCTCAAGAGACCCAGTACTTC. Amino acids: CAWRTGASQETQYF.

This clonotype has a handful of counts. This sequence joins TRBV10-1 and TRBJ1-1; TRBD1 aligns across 7 bases. Losses at the gene ends were 11 bases for V and 4 bases for J; bases not matched to a gene: 10. This CDR3 spans 13 amino acids. From germline, CDR1 is WNHNN and CDR2 SYGVQD (reference sequence). The CDR3 reads CAGLLGGCTEAFF. The CDR3 DNA is TGCGCCGGACTATTAGGGGGCTGCACTGAAGCTTTCTTT.

This clonotype was detected many times. The chain combines TRBV10-1 with TRBJ2-3; 9 bases line up with TRBD1. The CDR3 spans 13 residues. Germline assignment: CDR1 WNHNN and CDR2 SYGVQD (reference sequence). The V gene end was trimmed by 8 bases and the J gene end by 4 bases; junction bases not matched to a gene: 4. CDR3 protein: CASRDRAADTQYF. As DNA, the CDR3 is TGCGCCAGCCGGGACAGGGCAGCAGATACGCAGTATTTT.

The chain combines TRBV4-1 with TRBJ1-1; 7 bases match TRBD1. The CDR3 has 17 amino acids. Trimming took 3 bases from V and 0 from J; bases not matched to a gene: 10. Germline V gene lookup returns CDR1 MGHRA and CDR2 YSYEKL. The CDR3 coding sequence is TGCGCCAGCAGCCACACAGGGGCACGAACCCTGAACACTGAAGCTTTCTTT. Its protein is CASSHTGARTLNTEAFF.

There are many counts of this clonotype. J is TRBJ2-7 and V is TRBV4-1; D remains unclear. This CDR3 has 17 residues. Trimming shortened V by 0 bases and J by 3 bases, and 18 bases separated the two germline ends. The germline gives CDR1 MGHRA, CDR2 YSYEKL. This CDR3 reads CASSQDLSQLILYEQYF. In DNA, the CDR3 is TGCGCCAGCAGCCAAGATCTGTCACAGCTAATTCTCTACGAGCAGTACTTC.